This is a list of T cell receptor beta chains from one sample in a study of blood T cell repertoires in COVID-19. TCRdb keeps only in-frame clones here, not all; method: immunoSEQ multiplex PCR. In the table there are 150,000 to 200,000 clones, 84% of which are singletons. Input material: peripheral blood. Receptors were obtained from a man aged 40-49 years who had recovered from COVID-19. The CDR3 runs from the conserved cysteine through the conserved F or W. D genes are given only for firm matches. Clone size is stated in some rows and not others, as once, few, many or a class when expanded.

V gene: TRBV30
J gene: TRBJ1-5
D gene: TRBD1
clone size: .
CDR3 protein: CAWRDRGSQPQHF
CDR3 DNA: TGTGCCTGGAGAGACAGGGGAAGTCAGCCCCAGCATTTT

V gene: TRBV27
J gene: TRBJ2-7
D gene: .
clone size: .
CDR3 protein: CASSLSFTYEQYF
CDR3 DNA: TGTGCCAGCAGTTTATCCTTTACCTACGAGCAGTACTTC

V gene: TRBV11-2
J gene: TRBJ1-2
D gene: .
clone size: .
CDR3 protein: CASTLLGGNGYTF
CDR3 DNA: TGTGCCAGCACCCTTTTAGGGGGAAATGGCTACACCTTC

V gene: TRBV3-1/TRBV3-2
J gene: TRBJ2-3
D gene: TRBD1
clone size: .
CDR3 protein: CASSHSSGTGTDTQYF
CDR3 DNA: TGTGCCAGCAGCCACTCATCCGGGACAGGCACAGATACGCAGTATTTT

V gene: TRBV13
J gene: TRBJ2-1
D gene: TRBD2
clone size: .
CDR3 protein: CASSLGLQRGGVEQFF
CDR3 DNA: TGTGCCAGCAGCTTAGGATTACAGCGGGGGGGCGTTGAGCAGTTCTTC

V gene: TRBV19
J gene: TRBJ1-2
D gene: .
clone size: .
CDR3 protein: CASSAAAGTPIRNGYTF
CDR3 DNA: TGTGCCAGTAGTGCCGCAGCCGGGACACCTATTCGGAATGGCTACACCTTC

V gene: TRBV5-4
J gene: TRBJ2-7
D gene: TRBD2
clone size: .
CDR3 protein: CASSLGRGGYEQYF
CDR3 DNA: TGTGCCAGCAGCTTGGGGCGGGGGGGCTACGAGCAGTACTTC

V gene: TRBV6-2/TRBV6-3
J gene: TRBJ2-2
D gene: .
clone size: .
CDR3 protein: CASSILGQNTGELFF
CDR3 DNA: TGTGCCAGCAGCATATTGGGACAAAACACCGGGGAGCTGTTTTTT

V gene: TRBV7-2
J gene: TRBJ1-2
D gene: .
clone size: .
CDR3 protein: CASSFTEAGGYTF
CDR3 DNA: TGTGCCAGCAGCTTCACAGAAGCCGGTGGCTACACCTTC

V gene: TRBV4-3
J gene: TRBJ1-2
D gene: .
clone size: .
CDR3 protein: CASSQDAEANYGYTF
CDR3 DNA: TGCGCCAGCAGCCAAGATGCGGAAGCTAACTATGGCTACACCTTC

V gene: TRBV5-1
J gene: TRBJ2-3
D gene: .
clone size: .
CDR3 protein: CASSLAPSPDTQYF
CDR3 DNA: TGCGCCAGCAGCTTGGCCCCTAGTCCAGATACGCAGTATTTT

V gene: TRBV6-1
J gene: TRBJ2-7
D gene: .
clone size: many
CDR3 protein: CASSEDPGYEQYF
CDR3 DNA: TGTGCCAGCAGTGAAGACCCCGGCTACGAGCAGTACTTC

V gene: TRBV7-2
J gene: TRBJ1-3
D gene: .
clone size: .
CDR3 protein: CASSLALPSSLHSGNTIYF
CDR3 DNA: TGTGCCAGCAGCTTAGCGCTCCCCAGTTCTTTGCACTCTGGAAACACCATATATTTT

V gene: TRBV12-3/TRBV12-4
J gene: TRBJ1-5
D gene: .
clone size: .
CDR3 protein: CASSFPHQPQHF
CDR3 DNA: TGTGCCAGCAGTTTCCCTCATCAGCCCCAGCATTTT

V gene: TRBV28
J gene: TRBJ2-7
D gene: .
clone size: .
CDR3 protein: CASGPAGLSYEQYF
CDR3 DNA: TGTGCCAGCGGGCCGGCGGGGCTATCCTACGAGCAGTACTTC

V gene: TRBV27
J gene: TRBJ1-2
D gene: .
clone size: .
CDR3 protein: CASSLSGLGARGYTF
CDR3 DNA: TGTGCCAGCAGTTTATCGGGGCTGGGGGCGCGTGGCTACACCTTC

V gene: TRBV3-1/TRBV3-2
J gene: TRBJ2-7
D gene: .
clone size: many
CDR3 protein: CASSQGEAYEQYF
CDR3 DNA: TGTGCCAGCAGCCAGGGGGAGGCCTACGAGCAGTACTTC

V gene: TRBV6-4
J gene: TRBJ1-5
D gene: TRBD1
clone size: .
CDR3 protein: CASSDSREGGDQPQHF
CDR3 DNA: TGTGCCAGCAGTGACTCGAGGGAAGGGGGCGATCAGCCCCAGCATTTT

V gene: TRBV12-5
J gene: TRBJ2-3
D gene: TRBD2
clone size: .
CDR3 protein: CASGFPGTSEMKSPQYF
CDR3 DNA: TGTGCTAGTGGTTTCCCAGGGACTAGCGAAATGAAGTCCCCGCAGTATTTT

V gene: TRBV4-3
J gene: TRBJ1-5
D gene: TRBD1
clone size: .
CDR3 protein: CASSQETGSKSNQPQHF
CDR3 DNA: TGCGCCAGCAGCCAAGAGACAGGGTCTAAAAGCAATCAGCCCCAGCATTTT

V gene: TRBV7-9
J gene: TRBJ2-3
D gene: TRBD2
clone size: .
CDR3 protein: CASGHSTSGSADTQYF
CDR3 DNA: TGTGCCAGCGGACACTCGACTAGCGGGAGTGCAGATACGCAGTATTTT

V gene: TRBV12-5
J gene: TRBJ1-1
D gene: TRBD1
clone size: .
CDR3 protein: CASGTGTGFSEAFF
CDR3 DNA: TGTGCTAGTGGTACCGGGACAGGGTTCTCTGAAGCTTTCTTT

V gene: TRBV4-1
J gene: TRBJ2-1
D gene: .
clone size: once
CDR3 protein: CASSQTGGVGNEQFF
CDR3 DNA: TGCGCCAGCAGCCAAACGGGTGGAGTCGGCAATGAGCAGTTCTTC

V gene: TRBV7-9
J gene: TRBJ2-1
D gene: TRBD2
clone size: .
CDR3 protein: CASSSTGLAGGVVYEQFF
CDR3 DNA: TGTGCCAGCAGCTCCACGGGACTAGCGGGGGGAGTGGTTTATGAGCAGTTCTTC

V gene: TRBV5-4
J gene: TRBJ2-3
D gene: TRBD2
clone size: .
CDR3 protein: CASSLVSREGDTQYF
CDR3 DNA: TGTGCCAGCAGCTTGGTTTCACGGGAGGGAGATACGCAGTATTTT

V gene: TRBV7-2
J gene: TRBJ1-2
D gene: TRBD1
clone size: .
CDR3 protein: CASSEGQGYGYTF
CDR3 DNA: TGTGCCAGCAGCGAGGGACAGGGGTATGGCTACACCTTC

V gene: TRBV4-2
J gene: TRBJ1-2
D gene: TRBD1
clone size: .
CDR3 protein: CASSQDQRGRGYTF
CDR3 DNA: TGTGCCAGCAGCCAAGATCAAAGGGGGCGAGGCTACACCTTC

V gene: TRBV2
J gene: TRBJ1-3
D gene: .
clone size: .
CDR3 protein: CAAQGGLRNTIYF
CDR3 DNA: TGTGCCGCGCAGGGAGGGTTAAGAAACACCATATATTTT

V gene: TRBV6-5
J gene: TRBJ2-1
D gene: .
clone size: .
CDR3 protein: CASRREFNNEQFF
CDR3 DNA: TGTGCCAGCAGACGGGAGTTCAACAATGAGCAGTTCTTC

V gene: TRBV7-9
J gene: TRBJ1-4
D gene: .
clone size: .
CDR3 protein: CASSLSLGKLFF
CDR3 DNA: TGTGCCAGCAGCTTAAGTCTCGGAAAACTGTTTTTT

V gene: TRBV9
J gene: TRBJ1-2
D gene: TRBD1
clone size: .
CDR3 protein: CASSGKGQGMDYGYTF
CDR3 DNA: TGTGCCAGCAGCGGGAAAGGACAGGGCATGGACTATGGCTACACCTTC